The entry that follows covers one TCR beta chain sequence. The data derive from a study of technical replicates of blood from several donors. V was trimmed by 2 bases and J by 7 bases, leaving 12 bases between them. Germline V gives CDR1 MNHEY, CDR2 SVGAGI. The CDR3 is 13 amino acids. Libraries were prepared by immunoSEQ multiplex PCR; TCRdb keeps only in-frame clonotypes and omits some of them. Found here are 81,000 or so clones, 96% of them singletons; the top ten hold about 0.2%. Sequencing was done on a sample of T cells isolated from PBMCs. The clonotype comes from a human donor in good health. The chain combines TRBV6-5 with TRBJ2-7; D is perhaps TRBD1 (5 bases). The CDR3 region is CASSYQGSLEQYF. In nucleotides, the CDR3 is TGTGCCAGCAGTTACCAGGGCAGCCTGGAGCAGTACTTC.